One and the same sample provided the 11 T cell receptor beta chains below, sequenced in a study of technical replicates of blood from a few donors. Method: immunoSEQ multiplex PCR; TCRdb's copy keeps in-frame clones and lacks some. The table records approximately 75,000 clones, approximately 96% of them present only once. The sample taken for sequencing was T cells isolated from PBMCs. All receptors come from a human donor in good health.

This rearrangement joins TRBV2 to TRBJ2-3, with 10 bases fitting TRBD1. CDR1 SNHLY and CDR2 FYNNEI come from the germline V gene. V was pared by 6 bases and J by 4 bases, with 7 bases of the junction left unmatched. The CDR3 is 15 amino acids. The CDR3: CASSKDRGQSDTQYF. The CDR3 DNA sequence: TGTGCCAGCAGCAAAGACAGGGGGCAGTCAGATACGCAGTATTTT.

This chain connects TRBV9 to TRBJ2-1; D is unclear. CDR3 length: 14 residues. V lost 1 base to trimming and J lost 0 bases, with 5 bases between them. CDR1 SGDLS and CDR2 YYNGEE come from the germline V gene. CDR3 sequence reads: CASSVTGSYNEQFF. CDR3 coding DNA: TGTGCCAGCAGCGTAACTGGCTCCTACAATGAGCAGTTCTTC. Using reference TRBV9 and TRBJ2-1 for the parts outside the CDR3, the full variable domain is DSGVTQTPKHLITATGQRVTLRCSPRSGDLSVYWYQQSLDQGLQFLIQYYNGEERAKGNILERFSAQQFPDLHSELNLSSLELGDSALYFCASSVTGSYNEQFFGPGTRLTVL.

The genes are TRBV28 and TRBJ1-5; no firm D call. The CDR3 is 12 residues long. Deletions cut 6 bases from V and 6 bases from J, with 9 bases between. Germline CDR1 MDHEN, CDR2 SYDVKM. CDR3 loop: CASRSESQPQHF. The CDR3 nucleotides are TGTGCCAGCAGGTCAGAAAGTCAGCCCCAGCATTTT.

The V call is TRBV7-3, the J call TRBJ2-3; no clear D gene. Per the germline V gene, CDR1 is SGHTA and CDR2 is FQGTGA. Trimming removed 0 bases at V and 2 bases at J, with 21 bases between. This CDR3 comprises 19 residues. The DNA of the CDR3 is TGTGCCAGCAGCTTAACTTCTAATGGCGGAAGGCGGAACACAGATACGCAGTATTTT. This gives the protein CASSLTSNGGRRNTDTQYF.

V is TRBV4-1 and J is TRBJ2-2; 13 nucleotides align to TRBD2. The J segment lost 7 bases and the V segment lost 0 bases, leaving 11 bases of the junction unmatched. Germline-derived CDR1 and CDR2 are MGHRA and YSYEKL. The CDR3 contains 19 residues. Here the CDR3 DNA reads TGCGCCAGCAGCCAAGATCCCGGGACTAGCGGGACCGGCGACGGGGAGCTGTTTTTT. This encodes CASSQDPGTSGTGDGELFF.

The chain is built from TRBV30 and TRBJ2-1; TRBD2 might be the D (6 bases). Germline V gene lookup returns CDR1 GTSNPN and CDR2 SVGIG (reference sequence). The CDR3 loop spans 15 amino acids. V lost 7 bases to trimming and J lost 0 bases, with 16 bases between them. CDR3 loop: CASRDSRSSYNEQFF. The CDR3 bases are TGTGCCTCCCGGGACTCCCGAAGCTCCTACAATGAGCAGTTCTTC. Filled out from reference TRBV30 and TRBJ2-1, the complete variable domain reads SQTIHQWPATLVQPVGSPLSLECTVEGTSNPNLYWYRQAAGRGLQLLFYSVGIGQISSEVPQNLSASRPQDRQFILSSKKLLLSDSGFYLCASRDSRSSYNEQFFGPGTRLTVL.

The rearrangement joins TRBV19 to TRBJ2-5, with TRBD1 matching 10 bases. There are 14 residues in the CDR3. The germline V gene encodes CDR1 LNHDA and CDR2 SQIVND (reference sequence). Trimming took 6 bases from V and 3 from J; bases not matched to a gene: 4. In DNA, the CDR3 is TGTGCCAGTAGGTCGGGACAGGGGAAAGAGACCCAGTACTTC. This translates into CASRSGQGKETQYF. The whole variable domain, remainder taken from reference TRBV19 and TRBJ2-5, is DGGITQSPKYLFRKEGQNVTLSCEQNLNHDAMYWYRQDPGQGLRLIYYSQIVNDFQKGDIAEGYSVSREKKESFPLTVTSAQKNPTAFYLCASRSGQGKETQYFGPGTRLLVL.

This clone has just one count. The chain carries TRBV19 and TRBJ2-5; D perhaps matches TRBD1 (5 bases). V shed 0 bases and J shed 2 bases, with 10 bases lying between them. The CDR3 is made up of 15 amino acids. Germline assignment: CDR1 LNHDA and CDR2 SQIVND (reference sequence). Here the CDR3 DNA reads TGTGCCAGTAGTATAGATCTGGACAATCAAGAGACCCAGTACTTC. Amino acids: CASSIDLDNQETQYF.

V usage is TRBV15 and J usage is TRBJ2-5; 8 bases agree with TRBD2. Germline CDR1 is LNHNV and CDR2 is YYDKDF (reference sequence). CDR3 length: 16 amino acids. Trimming at V came to 3 bases and at J to 0 bases, leaving 6 bases not matched to a gene. DNA of the CDR3: TGTGCCACCAGCAGTCGACTAGCGATTTACCAAGAGACCCAGTACTTC. It is translated as CATSSRLAIYQETQYF.

This chain links TRBV9 with TRBJ2-5, with 16 bases fitting TRBD2. Germline CDR1 and CDR2: SGDLS and YYNGEE. The CDR3 length is 20 residues. The V segment lost 3 bases and the J segment 5 bases; nucleotides outside the gene matches: 16. CDR3 protein: CASSASGTSGRGESTETQYF. CDR3 in DNA: TGTGCCAGCAGCGCTTCCGGGACTAGCGGGAGGGGGGAATCAACGGAGACCCAGTACTTC. Full variable domain (remainder filled in from reference TRBV9 and TRBJ2-5): DSGVTQTPKHLITATGQRVTLRCSPRSGDLSVYWYQQSLDQGLQFLIQYYNGEERAKGNILERFSAQQFPDLHSELNLSSLELGDSALYFCASSASGTSGRGESTETQYFGPGTRLLVL.

The chain combines TRBV2 with TRBJ1-5; perhaps TRBD1 as D (6 bases). The CDR3 has 13 amino acids. V was shortened by 5 bases and J by 6 bases, with 11 bases between the two germline ends. The germline gives CDR1 SNHLY, CDR2 FYNNEI. CDR3 in amino acids: CASSRDNGQPQHF. CDR3 in DNA: TGTGCCAGCAGTAGGGACAATGGTCAGCCCCAGCATTTT.